This T cell receptor beta chain was captured by sequencing in a study of blood T cell repertoires in COVID-19. Study details: The United States, Italy and Spain were the sources of the acute and convalescent COVID-19 samples. Nucleic acid was either cDNA or gDNA, and it came from T cells, B-cell-depleted T cells, or PBMCs.

The count of this clone is one. As originally analysed: Estimation of nucleated cell counts relied on the amplification of reference gene primers. Sequenced by immunoSEQ multiplex PCR; TCRdb stores in-frame clones only, minus some. The V and J calls and clone size come from that table; D and trimming were worked out from the DNA. Counted here are around 57,000 clones, around nine tenths occurring once; the ten biggest clones make up roughly 8%. Material: peripheral blood. This clonotype originated in a middle-aged man with active COVID-19.

CDR3 protein: CASSLLAGTAYNEQFF. The CDR3 region has the DNA TGTGCCAGCAGCCTCCTCGCGGGGACCGCTTACAATGAGCAGTTCTTC. The chain joins TRBV7-6 to TRBJ2-1; TRBD2 is a possible D gene (6 bases). Germline lookup yields CDR1 SGHVS and CDR2 FNYEAQ. This CDR3 contains 16 residues. Deletions cut 5 bases from V and 4 bases from J, with 18 bases between.